This T cell receptor (beta chain) is drawn from a study of T cells in tuberculosis. Using immunoSEQ multiplex PCR, the repertoire was profiled, and TCRdb retains in-frame clones only, with some absent. The sample holds roughly 35,000 clones; roughly 90% are singletons and the top ten take about 2.2%. J was trimmed by 2 bases and V by 2 bases; bases with no gene match: 3. Germline values: CDR1 MNHEY, CDR2 SVGAGI. This CDR3 contains 15 residues. The rearrangement uses TRBV6-5 and TRBJ1-1; 9 positions match TRBD1. The material sequenced was PBMCs. This sequence was found in a donor aged 10-35 years with latent tuberculosis or without tuberculosis infection. CDR3 DNA: TGTGCCAGCAGTTACGGGACAGGGTTTAACACTGAAGCTTTCTTT. Encoded protein: CASSYGTGFNTEAFF.